Listed here are 9 T cell receptor beta chains from one sample, sequenced in a study of cytomegalovirus exposure and HLA in healthy donors. The primer mix had 60 Vbeta and 13 Jbeta primers. The repertoire was sequenced with immunoSEQ multiplex PCR; TCRdb's copy has only in-frame clones and lacks some. The sample shows under 250,000 clones, around 79% of them seen only once. Sequencing was performed on PBMCs. Receptors were obtained from a male donor in good health and CMV-seronegative.

The CDR3: CASSRDRGTGELFF. The DNA for the CDR3 is TGTGCCAGCAGTCGGGACAGGGGGACCGGGGAGCTGTTTTTT. The J gene is TRBJ2-2, the V gene TRBV2; TRBD1 matches 11 bases. This CDR3 comprises 14 residues. Losses at the gene ends were 5 bases for V and 5 bases for J; bases not matched to a gene: 1. Germline V CDR1 and CDR2: SNHLY, FYNNEI.

The chain joins TRBV9 to TRBJ2-3; TRBD1 agrees at 8 bases. Germline V gene data show CDR1 as SGDLS and CDR2 as YYNGEE. This CDR3 has 17 residues. V trimming: 2 bases; J trimming: 2 bases; junction bases outside the gene matches: 10. CDR3 sequence: CASSVHFGTGHTDTQYF. The CDR3 bases are TGTGCCAGCAGCGTCCACTTCGGGACAGGACACACAGATACGCAGTATTTT.

The rearrangement links TRBV15 to TRBJ1-2; tentative D call: TRBD1 (6 bases). The V and J ends lost 5 bases and 1 base respectively, with 11 bases between them. This CDR3 spans 14 amino acids. Germline V lookup: CDR1 LNHNV, CDR2 YYDKDF (reference sequence). The CDR3 nucleotides read TGTGCCACCAGCCCACCAGGGGATAACTATGGCTACACCTTC. It translates to CATSPPGDNYGYTF.

This chain joins TRBV10-3 and TRBJ1-2; TRBD1 aligns across 10 bases. This CDR3 contains 14 residues. Germline V lookup: CDR1 ENHRY, CDR2 SYGVKD. Trimming removed 6 bases from V and 7 bases from J; junction bases left unmatched: 8. The CDR3 DNA follows: TGTGCCATCAGGGGGACAGGGGCGGATCTTGGCTACACCTTC. It translates to CAIRGTGADLGYTF.

V gene TRBV28 combines with J gene TRBJ2-7; D is possibly TRBD1 (6 bases). The ends were cut back, 0 bases at V and 0 bases at J, with 9 bases in the middle. Per germline, CDR1 MDHEN and CDR2 SYDVKM. The CDR3 covers 15 residues. CDR3 loop: CASSLWADSSYEQYF. In DNA form, the CDR3 reads TGTGCCAGCAGTTTATGGGCGGACAGCTCCTACGAGCAGTACTTC.

The chain has TRBV5-4 and TRBJ2-1; TRBD1 matches at 8 bases. The germline V gene has CDR1 SGHNT and CDR2 YYREEE (reference sequence). The J segment lost 1 base and the V segment lost 4 bases, leaving 7 bases of the junction unmatched. The CDR3 consists of 16 residues. The CDR3 DNA follows: TGTGCCAGCAGCCAGGGGACAGGAGGGTCCTACAATGAGCAGTTCTTC. This translates into CASSQGTGGSYNEQFF.

V and J are TRBV19 and TRBJ1-2; TRBD1 agrees at 8 bases. The CDR3 contains 14 residues. Germline-derived CDR1 and CDR2 are LNHDA and SQIVND (reference sequence). J was trimmed by 2 bases and V by 3 bases; bases with no gene match: 2. The CDR3 DNA reads as TGTGCCAGTAGTATTCAGGGGGCGAACTATGGCTACACCTTC. It yields the protein CASSIQGANYGYTF. Filled out from reference TRBV19 and TRBJ1-2, the complete variable domain reads DGGITQSPKYLFRKEGQNVTLSCEQNLNHDAMYWYRQDPGQGLRLIYYSQIVNDFQKGDIAEGYSVSREKKESFPLTVTSAQKNPTAFYLCASSIQGANYGYTFGSGTRLTVV.

V and J are TRBV30 and TRBJ2-3; possible D gene TRBD1, 6 bases. CDR3 size: 13 residues. Trimming took 7 bases from V and 0 from J, leaving 11 bases between them. Germline V CDR1 and CDR2: GTSNPN, SVGIG (reference sequence). CDR3 sequence reads: CASRDTSTDTQYF. The DNA for the CDR3 is TGTGCCTCCCGGGACACAAGCACAGATACGCAGTATTTT.

CDR3 sequence: CASSLVAGGRNEQFF. As DNA, the CDR3 is TGTGCCAGCAGTTTAGTAGCGGGAGGACGAAATGAGCAGTTCTTC. The chain uses TRBV27 and TRBJ2-1; TRBD2 matches 10 bases. V dropped 2 bases and J dropped 7; count of bases not matched to a gene: 5. Germline lookup yields CDR1 MNHEY and CDR2 SMNVEV (reference sequence). This CDR3 spans 15 amino acids.